This T cell receptor (beta chain) was retrieved from a study of OX40 agonist ivuxolimab in advanced cancers. Assay: immunoSEQ multiplex PCR; the TCRdb copy retains only in-frame clones and omits some. The data hold roughly 25,000 clones, with about four fifths observed a single time. The CDR3 runs 15 residues. V was shortened by 3 bases and J by 8 bases, with 19 bases between the two germline ends. CDR1 is KGHSH and CDR2 is LQKENI in the germline V gene. The chain carries TRBV18 and TRBJ1-2; D is possibly TRBD1 (6 bases). This specimen was CD4+ or CD8+ T cells sorted from blood, taken in a trial of the OX40 agonist ivuxolimab. The origin of this receptor is an adult with an advanced solid tumor such as melanoma, head and neck, liver or kidney cancer. This chain's CDR3 is CASSPDVGASQGYTF. CDR3 DNA: TGTGCCAGCTCACCTGACGTGGGGGCCAGTCAGGGCTACACCTTC. The full variable domain, rest sourced from reference TRBV18 and TRBJ1-2, is NAGVMQNPRHLVRRRGQEARLRCSPMKGHSHVYWYRQLPEEGLKFMVYLQKENIIDESGMPKERFSAEFPKEGPSILRIQQVVRGDSAAYFCASSPDVGASQGYTFGSGTRLTVV.